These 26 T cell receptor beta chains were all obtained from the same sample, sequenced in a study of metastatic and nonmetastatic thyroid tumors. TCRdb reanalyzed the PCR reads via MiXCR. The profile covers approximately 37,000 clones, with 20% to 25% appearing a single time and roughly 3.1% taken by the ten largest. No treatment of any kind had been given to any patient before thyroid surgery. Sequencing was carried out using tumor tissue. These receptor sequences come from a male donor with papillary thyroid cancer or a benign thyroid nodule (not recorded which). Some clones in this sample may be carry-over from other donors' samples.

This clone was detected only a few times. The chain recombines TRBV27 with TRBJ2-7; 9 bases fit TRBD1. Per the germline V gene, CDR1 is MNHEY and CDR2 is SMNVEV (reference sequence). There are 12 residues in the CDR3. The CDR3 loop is CASSTTGQGFVV. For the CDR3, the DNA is TGTGCCAGCTCCACAACGGGACAGGGTTTTGTAGTC.

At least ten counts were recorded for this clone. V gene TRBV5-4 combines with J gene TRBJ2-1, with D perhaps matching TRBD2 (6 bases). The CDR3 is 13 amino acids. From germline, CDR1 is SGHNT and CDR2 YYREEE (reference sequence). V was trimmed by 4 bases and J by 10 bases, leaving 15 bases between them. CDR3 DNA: TGTGCCAGCAGCCCTTGGAGGGGTCGGGAGCAGTTCTTC. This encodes CASSPWRGREQFF.

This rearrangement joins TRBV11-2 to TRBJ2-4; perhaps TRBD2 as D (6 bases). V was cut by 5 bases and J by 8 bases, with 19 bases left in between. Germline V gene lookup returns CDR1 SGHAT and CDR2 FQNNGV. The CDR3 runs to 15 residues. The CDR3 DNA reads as TGTGCCAGCAGCCGATCTCGGGAGCGTGGGTACATTCAGTACTTC. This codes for CASSRSRERGYIQYF.

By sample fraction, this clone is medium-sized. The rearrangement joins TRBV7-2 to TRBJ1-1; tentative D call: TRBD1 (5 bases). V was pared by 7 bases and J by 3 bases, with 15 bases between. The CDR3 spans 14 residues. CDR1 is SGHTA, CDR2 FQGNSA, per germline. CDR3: CASTLGRTHTEAFF. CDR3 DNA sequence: TGTGCCAGCACCTTGGGGCGGACCCACACTGAAGCTTTCTTT.

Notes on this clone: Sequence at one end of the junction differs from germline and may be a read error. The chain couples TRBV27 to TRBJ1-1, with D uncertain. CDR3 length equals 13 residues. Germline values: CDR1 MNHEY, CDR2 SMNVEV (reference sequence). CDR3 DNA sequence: TGTGCCAGCAGGGGAAGGGTAATGGCTGAATCTTTCTTT. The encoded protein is CASRGRVMAESFF.

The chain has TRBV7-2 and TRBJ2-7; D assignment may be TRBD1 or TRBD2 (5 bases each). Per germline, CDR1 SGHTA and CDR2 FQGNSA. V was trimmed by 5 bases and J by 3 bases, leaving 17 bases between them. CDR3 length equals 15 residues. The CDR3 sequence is CASSLKRDQVYEQYF. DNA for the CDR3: TGTGCCAGCAGCCTCAAAAGGGACCAGGTCTACGAGCAGTACTTC.

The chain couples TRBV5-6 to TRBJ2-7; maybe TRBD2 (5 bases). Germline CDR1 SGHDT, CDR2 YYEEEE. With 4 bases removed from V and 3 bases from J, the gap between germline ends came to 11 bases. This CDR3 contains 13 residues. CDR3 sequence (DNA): TGTGCCAGCAGCCACGGACGGGACTACGAGCAGTACTTC. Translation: CASSHGRDYEQYF.

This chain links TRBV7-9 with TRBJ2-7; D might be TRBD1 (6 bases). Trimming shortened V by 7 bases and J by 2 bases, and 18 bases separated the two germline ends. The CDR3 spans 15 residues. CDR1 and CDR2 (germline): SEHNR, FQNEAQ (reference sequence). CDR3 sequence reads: CASTSWTEAAYEQYF. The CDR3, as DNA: TGTGCCAGCACCTCCTGGACAGAGGCAGCCTACGAGCAGTACTTC.

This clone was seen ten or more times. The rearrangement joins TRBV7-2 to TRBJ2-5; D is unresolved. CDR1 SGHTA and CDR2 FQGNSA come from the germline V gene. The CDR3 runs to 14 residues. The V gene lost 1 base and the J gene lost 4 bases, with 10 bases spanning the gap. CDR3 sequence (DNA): TGTGCCAGCAGCTTAGTGCCCAGGAGAGAGACCCAGTACTTC. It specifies CASSLVPRRETQYF.

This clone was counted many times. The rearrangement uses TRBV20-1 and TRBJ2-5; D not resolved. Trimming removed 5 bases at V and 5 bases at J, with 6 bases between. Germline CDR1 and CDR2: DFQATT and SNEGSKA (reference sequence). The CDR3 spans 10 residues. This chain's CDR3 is CSAPEETQYF. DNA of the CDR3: TGCAGTGCTCCAGAGGAGACCCAGTACTTC.

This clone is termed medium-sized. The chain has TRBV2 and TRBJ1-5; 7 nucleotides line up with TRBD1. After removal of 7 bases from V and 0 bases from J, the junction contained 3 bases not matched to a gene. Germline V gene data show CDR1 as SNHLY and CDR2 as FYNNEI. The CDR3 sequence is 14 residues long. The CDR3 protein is CASTGQYSNQPQHF. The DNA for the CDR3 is TGTGCCAGCACGGGACAGTATAGCAATCAGCCCCAGCATTTT. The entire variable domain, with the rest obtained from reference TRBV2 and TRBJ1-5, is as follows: EPEVTQTPSHQVTQMGQEVILRCVPISNHLYFYWYRQILGQKVEFLVSFYNNEISEKSEIFDDQFSVERPDGSNFTLKIRSTKLEDSAMYFCASTGQYSNQPQHFGDGTRLSIL.

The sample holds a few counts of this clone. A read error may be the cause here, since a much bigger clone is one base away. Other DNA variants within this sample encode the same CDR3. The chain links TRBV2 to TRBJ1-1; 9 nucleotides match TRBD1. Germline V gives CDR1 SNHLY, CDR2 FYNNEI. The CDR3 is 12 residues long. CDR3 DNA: TGTGCCAGGGACAGGGGTAAAACTGAAGCTTCCTTT. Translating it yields CARDRGKTEASF.

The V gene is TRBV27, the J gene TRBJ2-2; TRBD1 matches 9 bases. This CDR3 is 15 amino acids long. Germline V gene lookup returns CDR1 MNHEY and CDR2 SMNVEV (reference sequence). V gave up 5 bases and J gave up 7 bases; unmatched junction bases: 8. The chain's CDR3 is CASSQLQGANGELFF. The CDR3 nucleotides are TGTGCCAGCAGTCAGCTACAGGGGGCTAACGGGGAGCTGTTTTTT.

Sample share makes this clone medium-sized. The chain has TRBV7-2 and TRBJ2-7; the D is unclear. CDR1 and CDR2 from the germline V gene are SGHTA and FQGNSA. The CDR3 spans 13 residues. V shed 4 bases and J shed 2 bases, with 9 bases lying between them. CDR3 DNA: TGTGCCAGCAGCTCCGACAAGACCTACGAGCAGTACTTC. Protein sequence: CASSSDKTYEQYF.

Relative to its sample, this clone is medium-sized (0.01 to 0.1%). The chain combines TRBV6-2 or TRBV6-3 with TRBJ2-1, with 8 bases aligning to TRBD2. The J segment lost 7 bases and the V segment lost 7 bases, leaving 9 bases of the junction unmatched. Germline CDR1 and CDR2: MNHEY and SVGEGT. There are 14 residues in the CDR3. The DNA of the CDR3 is TGTGCCAGCACCACGAGCGGGACTAGGAATGAGCAGTTCTTC. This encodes CASTTSGTRNEQFF.

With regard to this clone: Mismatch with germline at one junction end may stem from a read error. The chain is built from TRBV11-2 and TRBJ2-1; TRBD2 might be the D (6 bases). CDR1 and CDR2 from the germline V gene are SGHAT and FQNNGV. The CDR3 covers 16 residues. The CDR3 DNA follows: TGTTCCAGCAGCCTGGCCCCTGGACTAAACGCCAATGAGCAGTTCTTC. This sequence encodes CSSSLAPGLNANEQFF.

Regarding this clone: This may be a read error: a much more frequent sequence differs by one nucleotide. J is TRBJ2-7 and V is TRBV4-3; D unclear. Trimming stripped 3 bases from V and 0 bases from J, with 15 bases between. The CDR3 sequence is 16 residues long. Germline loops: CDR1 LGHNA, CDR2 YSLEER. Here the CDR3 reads CASSQDRAASSYEQYF. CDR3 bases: TGCGCCAGCAGCCAGGATAGGGCAGCTAGCTCCTACGAGCAGTACTTC.

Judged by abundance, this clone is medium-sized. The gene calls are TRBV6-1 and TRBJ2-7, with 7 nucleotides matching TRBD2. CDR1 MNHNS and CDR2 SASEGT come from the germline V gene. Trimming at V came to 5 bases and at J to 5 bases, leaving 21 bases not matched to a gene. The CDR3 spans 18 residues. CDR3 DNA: TGTGCCAGCAGTAAGAGTTTAGGGCTTCAAGCGGGATTCAACGAGCAGTACTTC. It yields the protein CASSKSLGLQAGFNEQYF.

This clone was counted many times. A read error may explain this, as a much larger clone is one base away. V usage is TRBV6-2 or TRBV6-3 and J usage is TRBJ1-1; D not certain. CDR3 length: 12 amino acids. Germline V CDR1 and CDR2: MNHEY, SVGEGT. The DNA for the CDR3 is TGTGCCAGCAATACGATAAACACTGCAGCTTTCTTT. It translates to CASNTINTAAFF.

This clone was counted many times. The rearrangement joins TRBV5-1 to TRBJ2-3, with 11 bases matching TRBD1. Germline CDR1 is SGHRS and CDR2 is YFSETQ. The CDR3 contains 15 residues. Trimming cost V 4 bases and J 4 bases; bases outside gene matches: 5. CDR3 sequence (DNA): TGCGCCAGCAGCGGGGGGACAGGGGGACCAGATACGCAGTATTTT. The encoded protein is CASSGGTGGPDTQYF.

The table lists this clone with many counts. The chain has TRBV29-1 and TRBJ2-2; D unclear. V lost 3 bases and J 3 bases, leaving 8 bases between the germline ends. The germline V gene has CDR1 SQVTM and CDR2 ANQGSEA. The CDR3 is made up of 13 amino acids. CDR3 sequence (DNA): TGCAGCGTTGAGTCTGGGTACACCGGGGAGCTGTTTTTT. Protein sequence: CSVESGYTGELFF.

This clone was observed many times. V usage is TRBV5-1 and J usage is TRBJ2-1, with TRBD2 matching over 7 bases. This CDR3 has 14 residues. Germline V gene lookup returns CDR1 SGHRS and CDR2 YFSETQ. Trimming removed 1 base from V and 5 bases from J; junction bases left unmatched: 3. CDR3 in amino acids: CASSLSGTHNEQFF. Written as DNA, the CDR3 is TGCGCCAGCAGCTTGAGCGGGACTCACAATGAGCAGTTCTTC. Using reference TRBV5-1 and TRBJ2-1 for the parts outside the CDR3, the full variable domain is KAGVTQTPRYLIKTRGQQVTLSCSPISGHRSVSWYQQTPGQGLQFLFEYFSETQRNKGNFPGRFSGRQFSNSRSEMNVSTLELGDSALYLCASSLSGTHNEQFFGPGTRLTVL.

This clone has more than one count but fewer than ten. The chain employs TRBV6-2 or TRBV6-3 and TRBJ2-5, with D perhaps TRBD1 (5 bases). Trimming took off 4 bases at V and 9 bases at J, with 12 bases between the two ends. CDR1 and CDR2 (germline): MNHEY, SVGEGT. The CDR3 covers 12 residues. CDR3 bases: TGTGCCAGCAGTTTGGGGCCAGGGTCCCAGTACTTC. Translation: CASSLGPGSQYF.

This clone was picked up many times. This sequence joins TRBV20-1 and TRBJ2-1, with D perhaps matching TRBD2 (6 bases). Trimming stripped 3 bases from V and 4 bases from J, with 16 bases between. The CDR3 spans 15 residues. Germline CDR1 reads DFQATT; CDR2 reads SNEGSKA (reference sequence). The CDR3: CSASFSGGMYNEQFF. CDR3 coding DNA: TGCAGTGCTAGCTTCTCTGGCGGGATGTACAATGAGCAGTTCTTC.

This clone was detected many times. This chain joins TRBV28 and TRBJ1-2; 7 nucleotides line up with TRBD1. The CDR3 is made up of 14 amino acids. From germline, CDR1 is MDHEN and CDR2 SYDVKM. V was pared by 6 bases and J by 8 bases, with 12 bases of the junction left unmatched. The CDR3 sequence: CASRKRQGLGGYTF. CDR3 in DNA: TGTGCCAGCAGAAAAAGACAGGGTCTCGGGGGCTACACCTTC.

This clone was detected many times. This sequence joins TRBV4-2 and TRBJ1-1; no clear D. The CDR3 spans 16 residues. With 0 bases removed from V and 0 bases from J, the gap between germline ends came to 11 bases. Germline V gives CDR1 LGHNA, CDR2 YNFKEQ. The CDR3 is CASSQDYQLMNTEAFF. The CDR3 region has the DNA TGTGCCAGCAGCCAAGATTACCAACTCATGAACACTGAAGCTTTCTTT.